This T cell receptor beta chain was identified during a study of CXCR3-negative and CXCR3-positive naive CD8 T cells. Whole-study results and caveats: Cryopreserved PBMCs had partly decreased CXCR3 expression; fresh PBMCs were used in most assays. Naive subsets did not differ in surface CD5, and the authors estimated TCR strength using properties of the TRB CDR3.

Concerning this clonotype: Its antigen is not identified.

UMI-labeled TRB cDNA libraries were prepared by 5' RACE. TCRdb re-called the 5' RACE reads; one entry per CDR3 protein, DNA not given. The sample table sets out approximately 49,000 distinct CDR3 sequences. Germline loops: CDR1 SEHNR, CDR2 FQNEAQ (reference sequence). The length of the CDR3 is 16 residues. Sequenced material: memory CD8+ T cells from blood. This receptor was identified in a human donor in good health. Some clones in this sample may be carry-over from other donors' samples. The chain carries TRBV7-9 and TRBJ2-1; with no DNA, the TCRdb D assignment of TRBD2 cannot be verified. This CDR3 reads CASSFQTSGTYNEQFF.